This TCR beta chain was recovered during a study of OX40 agonist ivuxolimab in advanced cancers. Background on the study: Allowance was made for prior anti-PD-1, anti-PD-L1 or anti-CTLA-4 therapy, and approximately 40% had some.

Per germline, CDR1 MNHEY and CDR2 SMNVEV (reference sequence). Trimming took off 5 bases at V and 6 bases at J, with 8 bases between the two ends. The CDR3 has 11 amino acids. TCRdb's copy holds only in-frame clones and misses some; the assay was immunoSEQ multiplex PCR. The data contain over 45,000 clones, 75% to 90% of them singletons. This clone was observed a single time. The TCR originated in an adult with an advanced solid tumor such as melanoma, head and neck, liver or kidney cancer. This chain connects TRBV27 to TRBJ2-7; D is ambiguous. Sequences were derived from CD4+ or CD8+ T cells sorted from blood, sampled in a trial of the OX40 agonist ivuxolimab. CDR3 sequence (DNA): TGTGCCAGCAGTGATTACACCGAGCAGTACTTC. This translates into CASSDYTEQYF.